This T cell receptor beta chain was captured by sequencing in a study of control samples from healthy donors and cancer patients. Using immunoSEQ multiplex PCR, the repertoire was profiled, and TCRdb retains in-frame clones only, with some absent. Of over 100,000 clones in the sample, approximately 88% are singletons; the top ten hold 3.4%. V was trimmed by 3 bases and J by 1 base, leaving 10 bases between them. The CDR3 runs 14 residues. The V gene's germline CDR1 is PRHDT and CDR2 FYEKMQ (reference sequence). The specimen was blood. V is TRBV13 and J is TRBJ2-7; D is undetermined. The sequence came from a man aged 35 to 55 in good health. The CDR3 nucleotides are TGTGCCAGCAGCTTCCAAGACACGTCCTACGAGCAGTACTTC. It specifies CASSFQDTSYEQYF.